Presented here are 2 T cell receptor beta chains from one specimen sequenced in a study of memory CD4+ T cells and cytomegalovirus serostatus. The data were produced by immunoSEQ multiplex PCR, yet TCRdb's version contains in-frame clones alone and is incomplete. The sample has approximately 61,000 clones, 82% seen once. The sort gate was single viable CD3+CD4+CD8-CD45RO+ cells for memory CD4+ T cells. Source material: memory CD4+ T cells from blood. Receptors originate from an adult in good health and CMV-seronegative.

V usage is TRBV10-3 and J usage is TRBJ2-6; the D gene is possibly TRBD1 (6 bases). V lost 9 bases, J lost 0 bases, and 12 bases lay in between. The germline V gene encodes CDR1 ENHRY and CDR2 SYGVKD. CDR3 length: 15 residues. Written as DNA, the CDR3 is TGTGCCATGCAACAGGGCCCCTCTGGGGCCAACGTCCTGACTTTC. The encoded protein is CAMQQGPSGANVLTF.

This rearrangement joins TRBV9 to TRBJ2-2, with unresolved D. The CDR3 has 14 residues. Germline V gene lookup returns CDR1 SGDLS and CDR2 YYNGEE. V shed 1 base and J shed 0 bases, with 4 bases lying between them. The CDR3 nucleotides are TGTGCCAGCAGCGTAAGGGCGAACACCGGGGAGCTGTTTTTT. It encodes CASSVRANTGELFF. Full variable domain (rest looked up from reference TRBV9 and TRBJ2-2): DSGVTQTPKHLITATGQRVTLRCSPRSGDLSVYWYQQSLDQGLQFLIQYYNGEERAKGNILERFSAQQFPDLHSELNLSSLELGDSALYFCASSVRANTGELFFGEGSRLTVL.